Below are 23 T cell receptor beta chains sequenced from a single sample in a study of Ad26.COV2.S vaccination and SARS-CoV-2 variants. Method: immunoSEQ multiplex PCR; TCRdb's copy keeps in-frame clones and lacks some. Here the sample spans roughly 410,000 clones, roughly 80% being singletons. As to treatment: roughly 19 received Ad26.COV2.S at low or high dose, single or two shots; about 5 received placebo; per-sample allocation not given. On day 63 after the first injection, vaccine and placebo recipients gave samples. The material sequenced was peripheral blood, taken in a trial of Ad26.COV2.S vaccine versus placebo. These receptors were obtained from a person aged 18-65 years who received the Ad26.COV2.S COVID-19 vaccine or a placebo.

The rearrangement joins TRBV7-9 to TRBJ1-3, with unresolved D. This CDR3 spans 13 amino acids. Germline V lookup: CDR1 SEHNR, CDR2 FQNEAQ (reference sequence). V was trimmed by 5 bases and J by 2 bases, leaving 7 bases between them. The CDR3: CASSLPAGNTIYF. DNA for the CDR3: TGTGCCAGCAGCCTCCCCGCTGGAAACACCATATATTTT.

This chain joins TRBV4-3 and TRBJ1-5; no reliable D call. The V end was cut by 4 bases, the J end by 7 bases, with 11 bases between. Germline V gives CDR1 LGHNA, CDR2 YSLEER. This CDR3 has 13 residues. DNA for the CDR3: TGCGCCAGCAGCCTGACTGACCACCAGCCCCAGCATTTT. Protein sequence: CASSLTDHQPQHF.

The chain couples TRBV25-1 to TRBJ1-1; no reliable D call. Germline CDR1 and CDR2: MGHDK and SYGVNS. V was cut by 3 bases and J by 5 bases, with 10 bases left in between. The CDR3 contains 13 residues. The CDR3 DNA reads TGTGCCAGCAGTGATCTCTGGGGTACTGAAGCTTTCTTT. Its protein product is CASSDLWGTEAFF.

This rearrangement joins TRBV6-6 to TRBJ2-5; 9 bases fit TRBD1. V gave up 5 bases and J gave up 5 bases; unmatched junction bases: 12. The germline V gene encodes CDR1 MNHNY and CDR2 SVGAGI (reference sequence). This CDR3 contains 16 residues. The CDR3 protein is CASSTSGTGIRETQYF. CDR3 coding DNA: TGTGCCAGCAGTACCTCCGGGACAGGGATAAGGGAGACCCAGTACTTC.

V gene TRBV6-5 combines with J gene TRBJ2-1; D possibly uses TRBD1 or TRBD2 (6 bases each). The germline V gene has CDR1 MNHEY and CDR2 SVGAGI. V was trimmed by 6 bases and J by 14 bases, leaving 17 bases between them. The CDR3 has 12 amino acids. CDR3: CASSRDPEGEFF. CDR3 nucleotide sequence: TGTGCCAGCAGCAGGGACCCGGAGGGGGAGTTCTTC.

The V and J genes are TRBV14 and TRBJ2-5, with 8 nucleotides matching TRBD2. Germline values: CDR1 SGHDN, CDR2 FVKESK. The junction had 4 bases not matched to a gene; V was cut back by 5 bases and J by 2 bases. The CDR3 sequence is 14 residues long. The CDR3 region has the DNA TGTGCCAGCAGCTACAGCGGGGGACAAGAGACCCAGTACTTC. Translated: CASSYSGGQETQYF. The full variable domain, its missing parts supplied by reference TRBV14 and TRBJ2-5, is EAGVTQFPSHSVIEKGQTVTLRCDPISGHDNLYWYRRVMGKEIKFLLHFVKESKQDESGMPNNRFLAERTGGTYSTLKVQPAELEDSGVYFCASSYSGGQETQYFGPGTRLLVL.

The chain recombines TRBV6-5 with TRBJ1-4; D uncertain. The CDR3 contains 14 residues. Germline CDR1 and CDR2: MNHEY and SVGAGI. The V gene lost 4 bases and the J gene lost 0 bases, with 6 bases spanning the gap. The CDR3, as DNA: TGTGCCAGCAGTTTCAGAGCAACTAATGAAAAACTGTTTTTT. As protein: CASSFRATNEKLFF.

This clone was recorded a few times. The CDR3 region is CASSYWQGRNSPLHF. The CDR3 coding sequence is TGTGCCAGCAGTTACTGGCAGGGGAGAAATTCACCCCTCCACTTT. The rearrangement uses TRBV6-5 and TRBJ1-6; a possible D gene is TRBD1 (6 bases). Trimming left V 1 base short and J 7 bases short, with 11 bases between. CDR1 and CDR2 (germline): MNHEY, SVGAGI. The CDR3 is 15 residues long.

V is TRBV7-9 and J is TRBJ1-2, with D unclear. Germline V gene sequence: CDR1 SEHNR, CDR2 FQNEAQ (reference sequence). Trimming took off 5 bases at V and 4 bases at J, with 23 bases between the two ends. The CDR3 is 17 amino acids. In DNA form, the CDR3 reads TGTGCCAGCAGCCGCGAAGGACGGAGATCAAAAGGCTATGGCTACACCTTC. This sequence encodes CASSREGRRSKGYGYTF.

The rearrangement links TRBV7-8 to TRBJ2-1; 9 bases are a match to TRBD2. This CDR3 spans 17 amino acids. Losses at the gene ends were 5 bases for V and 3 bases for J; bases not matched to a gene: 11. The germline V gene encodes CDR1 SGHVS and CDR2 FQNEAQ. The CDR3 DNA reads TGTGCCAGCAGCGCCCGCCCGGTGCGGGGGGGCTACAATGAGCAGTTCTTC. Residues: CASSARPVRGGYNEQFF.

The CDR3 sequence: CASSLTTSRNEQFF. The CDR3 region has the DNA TGTGCCAGCAGCTTAACTACTAGCAGGAATGAGCAGTTCTTC. The V and J genes are TRBV7-3 and TRBJ2-1; a weak D match, TRBD2 (6 bases). V was clipped by 0 bases and J by 7 bases, with 10 bases between them. The CDR3 is 14 residues long. Germline V CDR1 and CDR2: SGHTA, FQGTGA.

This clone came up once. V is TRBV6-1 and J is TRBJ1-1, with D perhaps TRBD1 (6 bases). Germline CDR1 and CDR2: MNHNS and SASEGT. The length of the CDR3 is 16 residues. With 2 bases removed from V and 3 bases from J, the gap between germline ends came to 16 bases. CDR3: CASSEYPTGTHTEAFF. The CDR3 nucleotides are TGTGCCAGCAGTGAATACCCAACAGGGACTCACACTGAAGCTTTCTTT.

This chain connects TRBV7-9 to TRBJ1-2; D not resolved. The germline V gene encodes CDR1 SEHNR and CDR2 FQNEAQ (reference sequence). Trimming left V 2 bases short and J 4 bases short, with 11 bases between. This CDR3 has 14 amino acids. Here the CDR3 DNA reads TGTGCCAGCAGCTTAATGGGCGGCAGCTATGGCTACACCTTC. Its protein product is CASSLMGGSYGYTF.

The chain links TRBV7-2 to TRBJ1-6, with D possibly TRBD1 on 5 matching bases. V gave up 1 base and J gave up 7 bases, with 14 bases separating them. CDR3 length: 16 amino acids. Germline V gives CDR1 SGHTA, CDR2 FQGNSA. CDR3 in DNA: TGTGCCAGCAGCTTAGGGAGCAGGGTGGACAATTCACCCCTCCACTTT. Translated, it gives CASSLGSRVDNSPLHF.

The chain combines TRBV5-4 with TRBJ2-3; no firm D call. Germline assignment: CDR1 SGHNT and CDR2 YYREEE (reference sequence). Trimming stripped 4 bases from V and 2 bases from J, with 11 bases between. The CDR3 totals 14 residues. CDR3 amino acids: CASSDGGFTDTQYF. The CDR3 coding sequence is TGTGCCAGCAGCGATGGTGGGTTCACAGATACGCAGTATTTT. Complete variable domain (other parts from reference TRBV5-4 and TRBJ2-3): ETGVTQSPTHLIKTRGQQVTLRCSSQSGHNTVSWYQQALGQGPQFIFQYYREEENGRGNFPPRFSGLQFPNYSSELNVNALELDDSALYLCASSDGGFTDTQYFGPGTRLTVL.

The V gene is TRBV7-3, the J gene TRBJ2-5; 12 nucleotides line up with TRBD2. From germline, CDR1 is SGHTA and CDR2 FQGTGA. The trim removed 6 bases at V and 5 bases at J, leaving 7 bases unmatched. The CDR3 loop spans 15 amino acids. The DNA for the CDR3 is TGTGCCAGCAGTTCCGGACTAGCGGGGAGGGAGACCCAGTACTTC. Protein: CASSSGLAGRETQYF.

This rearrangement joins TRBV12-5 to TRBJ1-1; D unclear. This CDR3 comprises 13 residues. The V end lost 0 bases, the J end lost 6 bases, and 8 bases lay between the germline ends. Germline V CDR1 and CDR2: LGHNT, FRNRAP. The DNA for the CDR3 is TGTGCTAGTGGTTTGGTCTACAGCTCTGAAGCTTTCTTT. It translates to CASGLVYSSEAFF.

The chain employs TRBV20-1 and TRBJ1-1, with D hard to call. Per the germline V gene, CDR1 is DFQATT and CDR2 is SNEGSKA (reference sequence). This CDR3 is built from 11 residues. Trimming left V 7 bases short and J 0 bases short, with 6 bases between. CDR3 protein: CSGQLNTEAFF. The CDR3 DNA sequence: TGCAGTGGTCAGCTGAACACTGAAGCTTTCTTT.

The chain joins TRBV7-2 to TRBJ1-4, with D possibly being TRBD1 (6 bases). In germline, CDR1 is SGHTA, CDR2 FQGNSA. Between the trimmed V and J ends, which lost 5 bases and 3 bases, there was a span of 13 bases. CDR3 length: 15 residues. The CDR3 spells CASSLRGGPNEKLFF. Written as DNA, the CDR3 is TGTGCCAGCAGCCTTCGGGGGGGGCCTAATGAAAAACTGTTTTTT.

DNA of the CDR3: TGTGCCACCAGTGACCCTGGGACAGAACACCACGAGCAGTACTTC. Protein product: CATSDPGTEHHEQYF. The J gene is TRBJ2-7, the V gene TRBV24-1; 7 nucleotides align to TRBD1. J lost 5 bases, V lost 4 bases, and 10 bases had no gene match. Germline-derived CDR1 and CDR2 are KGHDR and SFDVKD. The length of the CDR3 is 15 residues.

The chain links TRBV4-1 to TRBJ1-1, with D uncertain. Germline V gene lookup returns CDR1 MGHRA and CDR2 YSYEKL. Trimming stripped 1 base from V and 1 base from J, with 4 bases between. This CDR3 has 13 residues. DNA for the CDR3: TGCGCCAGCAGCCAAGTGAAGAACACTGAAGCTTTCTTT. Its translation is CASSQVKNTEAFF.

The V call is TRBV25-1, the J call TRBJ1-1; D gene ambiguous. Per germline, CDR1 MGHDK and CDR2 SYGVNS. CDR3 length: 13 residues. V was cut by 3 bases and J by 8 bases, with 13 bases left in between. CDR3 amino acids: CASSDSGNMEAFF. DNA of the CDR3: TGTGCCAGCAGTGATAGTGGGAACATGGAAGCTTTCTTT.

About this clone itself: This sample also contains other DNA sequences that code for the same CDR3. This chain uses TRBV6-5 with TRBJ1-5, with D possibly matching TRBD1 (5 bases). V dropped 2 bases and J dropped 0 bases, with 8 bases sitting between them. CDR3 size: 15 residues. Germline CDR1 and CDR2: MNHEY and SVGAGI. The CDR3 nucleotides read TGTGCCAGCAGTTACAGCAGGGATAGCAATCAGCCCCAGCATTTT. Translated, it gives CASSYSRDSNQPQHF.